This T cell receptor beta chain was identified in a study of lymphopenia after photon versus proton radiotherapy. This clone was counted a single time. Deletions cut 1 base from V and 3 bases from J, with 7 bases between. Germline-derived CDR1 and CDR2 are SGHTA and FQGNSA. This CDR3 is 13 amino acids long. Assay: immunoSEQ multiplex PCR; the TCRdb copy retains only in-frame clones and omits some. The data hold 40,000 or so clones, with roughly 85% observed a single time. The sequencing used peripheral blood, collected from a patient treated with photon-based radiotherapy. This TCR was recovered from a man in his forties or fifties with gastric cancer. The chain couples TRBV7-2 to TRBJ2-7, with D uncertain. CDR3 residues: CASSLELGYEQYF. The DNA for the CDR3 is TGTGCCAGCAGCTTAGAGCTGGGCTACGAGCAGTACTTC. The whole variable domain, filled in from reference TRBV7-2 and TRBJ2-7, reads GAGVSQSPSNKVTEKGKDVELRCDPISGHTALYWYRQSLGQGLEFLIYFQGNSAPDKSGLPSDRFSAERTGGSVSTLTIQRTQQEDSAVYLCASSLELGYEQYFGPGTRLTVT.